The 26 T cell receptor beta chains given below trace back to one sample, sequenced in a study of blood T cell repertoires in COVID-19. Profiled with immunoSEQ multiplex PCR; TCRdb holds only in-frame clones, not every one. Of about 380,000 clones listed, 70% to 90% were seen once; the top ten hold 1% to 1.5%. Sequencing was carried out using PBMCs or T cells enriched from blood (not recorded which). The receptors derive from a man aged 25-40 years who had recovered from COVID-19.

This clone was counted only a few times. Other DNA sequences in the sample encode the same CDR3. The chain is built from TRBV6-5 and TRBJ1-2, with 9 bases that match TRBD1. The CDR3 loop spans 14 amino acids. Trimming cost V 6 bases and J 4 bases; bases outside gene matches: 6. In germline, CDR1 is MNHEY, CDR2 SVGAGI. The CDR3 region has the DNA TGTGCCAGCAGGAGGGACAGGGAGGGCTATGGCTACACCTTC. Residues: CASRRDREGYGYTF.

V gene TRBV12-5 combines with J gene TRBJ1-6; 8 nucleotides line up with TRBD1. The CDR3 is made up of 15 amino acids. Germline V gene sequence: CDR1 LGHNT, CDR2 FRNRAP. The junction had 0 bases not matched to a gene; V was cut back by 0 bases and J by 5 bases. The DNA for the CDR3 is TGTGCTAGTGGTTTGGTACAGGGGGATAATTCACCCCTCCACTTT. It specifies CASGLVQGDNSPLHF.

This rearrangement joins TRBV7-3 to TRBJ1-1; D perhaps matches TRBD1 (6 bases). The CDR3 sequence is 14 residues long. Between the trimmed V and J ends, which lost 2 bases and 2 bases, there was a span of 9 bases. Germline-derived CDR1 and CDR2 are SGHTA and FQGTGA. CDR3 in amino acids: CASSLSDSNTEAFF. In DNA, the CDR3 is TGTGCCAGCAGCTTATCGGACAGCAACACTGAAGCTTTCTTT.

The gene calls are TRBV3-1 (or the pseudogene TRBV3-2) and TRBJ1-1; no reliable D call. Trimming shortened V by 8 bases and J by 4 bases, and 11 bases separated the two germline ends. This CDR3 has 12 amino acids. CDR1 LGHDT and CDR2 YNNKEL come from the germline V gene (reference sequence). For the CDR3, the DNA is TGTGCCAGCGTCAGTCGTCGCACTGAAGCTTTCTTT. Residues: CASVSRRTEAFF.

The chain links TRBV13 to TRBJ1-1; 8 positions agree with TRBD1. After removal of 4 bases from V and 1 base from J, the junction contained 5 bases not matched to a gene. Per the germline V gene, CDR1 is PRHDT and CDR2 is FYEKMQ (reference sequence). The CDR3 is 15 residues long. The CDR3, as DNA: TGTGCCAGCAGCTCGGGCGGGACAGGGAACACTGAAGCTTTCTTT. The encoded protein is CASSSGGTGNTEAFF.

The chain carries TRBV30 and TRBJ1-5; 9 bases match TRBD1. Looked up from germline, CDR1 is GTSNPN and CDR2 is SVGIG (reference sequence). The length of the CDR3 is 18 residues. After removal of 0 bases from V and 3 bases from J, the junction contained 12 bases not matched to a gene. CDR3 in amino acids: CAWSVLSSTGGFNQPQHF. The DNA of the CDR3 is TGTGCCTGGAGTGTACTTTCCTCGACAGGGGGATTCAATCAGCCCCAGCATTTT.

This chain links TRBV11-3 with TRBJ2-1; D is undetermined. This CDR3 spans 15 amino acids. Trimming left V 3 bases short and J 0 bases short, with 9 bases between. The germline gives CDR1 SGHNT, CDR2 YENEEA. The CDR3 protein is CASSFYTGSYNEQFF. The CDR3 DNA is TGTGCCAGCAGCTTTTATACGGGCTCCTACAATGAGCAGTTCTTC. Using reference TRBV11-3 and TRBJ2-1 for the parts outside the CDR3, the full variable domain is EAGVVQSPRYKIIEKKQPVAFWCNPISGHNTLYWYLQNLGQGPELLIRYENEEAVDDSQLPKDRFSAERLKGVDSTLKIQPAELGDSAVYLCASSFYTGSYNEQFFGPGTRLTVL.

This sequence joins TRBV4-3 and TRBJ1-1; no reliable D call. CDR1 and CDR2 (germline): LGHNA, YSLEER. There are 16 residues in the CDR3. V was pared by 0 bases and J by 8 bases, with 19 bases between. The CDR3 DNA sequence: TGCGCCAGCAGCCAAGACACCCGGCGTGTCAGAGCGGAAGCTTTCTTT. Its translation: CASSQDTRRVRAEAFF.

This clone was detected only once. This specimen includes other DNA sequences encoding the same CDR3. This chain joins TRBV19 and TRBJ1-1; 8 bases align to TRBD1. J was trimmed by 0 bases and V by 7 bases; bases with no gene match: 4. CDR1 and CDR2 (germline): LNHDA, SQIVND (reference sequence). This CDR3 has 14 residues. The CDR3 protein is CASTRTGLNTEAFF. CDR3 DNA sequence: TGTGCCAGTACAAGGACAGGGTTGAACACTGAAGCTTTCTTT.

This chain links TRBV10-2 with TRBJ2-2; D may be TRBD1 (5 bases). V was shortened by 6 bases and J by 4 bases, with 9 bases between the two germline ends. The CDR3 runs 13 residues. The V gene's germline CDR1 is WSHSY and CDR2 SAAADI. The DNA for the CDR3 is TGCGCCAGCAGACCAGACAGCACCGGGGAGCTGTTTTTT. Its translation: CASRPDSTGELFF.

The chain is built from TRBV19 and TRBJ1-1; TRBD1 aligns across 10 bases. Germline V gives CDR1 LNHDA, CDR2 SQIVND (reference sequence). V shed 6 bases and J 5 bases; nucleotides not matched to a gene: 9. The CDR3 is made up of 15 amino acids. DNA of the CDR3: TGTGCCAGTAGCACGGGACAGGGGTGGGGTACTGAAGCTTTCTTT. This codes for CASSTGQGWGTEAFF.

The J gene is TRBJ1-2, the V gene TRBV5-1; TRBD1 might be the D (5 bases). V was cut by 7 bases and J by 4 bases, with 14 bases left in between. Germline V gene data show CDR1 as SGHRS and CDR2 as YFSETQ. The CDR3 loop spans 13 amino acids. CDR3 residues: CASQPGGAYGYTF. CDR3 nucleotides: TGCGCCAGCCAGCCGGGGGGAGCCTATGGCTACACCTTC.

This clone turned up a few times. The genes are TRBV28 and TRBJ1-5; 8 bases align to TRBD1. The trim removed 2 bases at V and 9 bases at J, leaving 6 bases unmatched. This CDR3 has 14 residues. CDR1 MDHEN and CDR2 SYDVKM come from the germline V gene. The CDR3 DNA sequence: TGTGCCAGCAGTTTACTTGGACAGGGAAGGCCCCAGCATTTT. It codes for CASSLLGQGRPQHF.

The V call is TRBV5-1, the J call TRBJ1-4; 8 nucleotides match TRBD1. Trimming at V came to 4 bases and at J to 8 bases, leaving 7 bases not matched to a gene. The CDR3 runs to 14 residues. Germline assignment: CDR1 SGHRS and CDR2 YFSETQ. The CDR3 nucleotides are TGCGCCAGCAGCCTGGGACAGGTTGGCGAAAAACTGTTTTTT. Encoded protein: CASSLGQVGEKLFF.

Worth noting for this clone: Germline and junction disagree at one end, which may indicate a read error. The chain has TRBV27 and TRBJ1-3; D perhaps matches TRBD1 (5 bases). Germline V gene sequence: CDR1 MNHEY, CDR2 SMNVEV (reference sequence). The CDR3 runs to 15 residues. CDR3 in amino acids: CTSSYQGRSGNTIYF. The CDR3 region has the DNA TGTACCAGCAGTTATCAGGGAAGGTCTGGAAACACCATATATTTT.

Many counts were recorded for this clone. The rearrangement uses TRBV5-1 and TRBJ2-5; D gene ambiguous. V lost 4 bases and J lost 2, with 9 bases in between. CDR3 length equals 13 residues. CDR1 is SGHRS, CDR2 YFSETQ, per germline. CDR3 nucleotides: TGCGCCAGCAGCCTGACACCACAAGAGACCCAGTACTTC. It codes for CASSLTPQETQYF.

The chain employs TRBV3-1 (or the pseudogene TRBV3-2) and TRBJ1-5, with 7 positions matching TRBD1. Germline CDR1 and CDR2: LGHDT and YNNKEL (reference sequence). Trimming took 1 base from V and 3 from J; bases not matched to a gene: 6. The CDR3 loop spans 16 amino acids. The CDR3 region has the DNA TGTGCCAGCAGCCAAGGGGCAGGGGGTTACAATCAGCCCCAGCATTTT. It specifies CASSQGAGGYNQPQHF.

The V gene is TRBV4-1, the J gene TRBJ1-1, with D perhaps TRBD1 (5 bases). V lost 6 bases and J lost 3, with 17 bases in between. This CDR3 region has 15 residues. Germline values: CDR1 MGHRA, CDR2 YSYEKL. This chain's CDR3 is CASRAGLHNYTEAFF. The CDR3, as DNA: TGCGCCAGCAGGGCGGGACTACATAATTACACTGAAGCTTTCTTT.

The chain links TRBV15 to TRBJ2-5, with D possibly being TRBD2 (5 bases). The V end was cut by 4 bases, the J end by 5 bases, with 23 bases between. The CDR3 contains 17 residues. Germline V lookup: CDR1 LNHNV, CDR2 YYDKDF (reference sequence). This CDR3 is CATSISPLGRVAETQYF. The CDR3 DNA sequence: TGTGCCACCAGCATTTCCCCCCTCGGAAGGGTAGCGGAGACCCAGTACTTC.

This rearrangement joins TRBV6-5 to TRBJ1-2; 9 bases match TRBD1. After removal of 0 bases from V and 4 bases from J, the junction contained 6 bases not matched to a gene. This CDR3 region has 16 residues. CDR1 is MNHEY, CDR2 SVGAGI, per germline. CDR3 loop: CASSYSGQGIGYGYTF. The CDR3 DNA sequence: TGTGCCAGCAGTTACTCGGGACAGGGAATCGGCTATGGCTACACCTTC.

The V gene is TRBV19, the J gene TRBJ1-2; weak D call: TRBD1 (5 bases). Trimming pared 10 bases from V and 3 bases from J, leaving 12 bases between. This CDR3 has 12 residues. Germline V CDR1 and CDR2: LNHDA, SQIVND (reference sequence). DNA for the CDR3: TGTGCCACTGACGGGGGATACTATGGCTACACCTTC. Translation gives CATDGGYYGYTF.

V and J are TRBV3-1 (or the pseudogene TRBV3-2) and TRBJ2-7; D remains ambiguous. Germline CDR1 LGHDT, CDR2 YNNKEL (reference sequence). Trimming took off 1 base at V and 1 base at J, with 5 bases between the two ends. The CDR3 totals 13 residues. The CDR3 spells CASSQGQSYEQYF. In DNA form, the CDR3 reads TGTGCCAGCAGCCAAGGTCAGTCCTACGAGCAGTACTTC.

The chain uses TRBV19 and TRBJ1-2; the D is unclear. Germline-derived CDR1 and CDR2 are LNHDA and SQIVND (reference sequence). There are 12 residues in the CDR3. Trimming shortened V by 11 bases and J by 9 bases, and 19 bases separated the two germline ends. The CDR3 region is CAARRREGRYTF. The CDR3 DNA is TGTGCCGCAAGGCGAAGGGAGGGTCGCTACACCTTC.

The chain carries TRBV5-1 and TRBJ2-1; a possible D gene is TRBD2 (5 bases). V was pared by 5 bases and J by 0 bases, with 15 bases between. The CDR3 spans 16 residues. The V gene's germline CDR1 is SGHRS and CDR2 YFSETQ. The CDR3 region is CASSLTSGSSYNEQFF. In nucleotides, the CDR3 is TGCGCCAGCAGTTTAACCAGTGGGAGCTCCTACAATGAGCAGTTCTTC. Variable domain in full (rest from reference TRBV5-1 and TRBJ2-1): KAGVTQTPRYLIKTRGQQVTLSCSPISGHRSVSWYQQTPGQGLQFLFEYFSETQRNKGNFPGRFSGRQFSNSRSEMNVSTLELGDSALYLCASSLTSGSSYNEQFFGPGTRLTVL.

J is TRBJ1-5 and V is TRBV2; D is possibly TRBD1 (5 bases). Per the germline V gene, CDR1 is SNHLY and CDR2 is FYNNEI. The CDR3 has 14 residues. Trimming took 5 bases from V and 1 from J, leaving 9 bases between them. In DNA form, the CDR3 reads TGTGCCAGCAGTCCAGGGATCAGCAATCAGCCCCAGCATTTT. It codes for CASSPGISNQPQHF.

The rearrangement links TRBV6-5 to TRBJ1-2; 7 bases are a match to TRBD1. The CDR3 sequence is 14 residues long. V lost 5 bases, J lost 2 bases, and 5 bases stayed unmatched. The germline CDR1 and CDR2 sequences are MNHEY and SVGAGI. The CDR3 protein is CASSPLTGNYGYTF. The CDR3 DNA is TGTGCCAGCAGTCCGTTGACAGGGAACTATGGCTACACCTTC.